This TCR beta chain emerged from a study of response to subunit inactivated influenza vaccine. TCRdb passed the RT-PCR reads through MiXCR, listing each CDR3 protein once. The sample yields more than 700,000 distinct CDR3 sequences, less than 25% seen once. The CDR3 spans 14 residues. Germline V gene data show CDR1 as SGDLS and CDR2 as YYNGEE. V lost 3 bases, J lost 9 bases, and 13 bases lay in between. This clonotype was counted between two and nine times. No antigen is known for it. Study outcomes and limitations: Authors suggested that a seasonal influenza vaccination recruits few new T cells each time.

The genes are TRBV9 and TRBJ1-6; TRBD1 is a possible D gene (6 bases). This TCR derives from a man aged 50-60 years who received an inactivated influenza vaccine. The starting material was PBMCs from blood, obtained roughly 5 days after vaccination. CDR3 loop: CASSGGQRPSPLHF. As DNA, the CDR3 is TGTGCCAGCAGCGGAGGACAGCGACCTTCACCCCTCCACTTT. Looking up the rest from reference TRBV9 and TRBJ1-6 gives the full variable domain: DSGVTQTPKHLITATGQRVTLRCSPRSGDLSVYWYQQSLDQGLQFLIQYYNGEERAKGNILERFSAQQFPDLHSELNLSSLELGDSALYFCASSGGQRPSPLHFGNGTRLTVT.